This T cell receptor beta chain was obtained from a study of metastatic and nonmetastatic thyroid tumors. All patients reached thyroid surgery having received no treatment beforehand. Study processing details: A papillary thyroid cancer distant-metastasis classifier was built from CDR3 differences across clinicopathological groups. TCRdb re-called clones via MiXCR from the PCR reads. TCRdb assigned the V and J calls; the authors' analysis was not used. This sample yields 6,500 to 7,000 clones, of which just under 30% are seen a single time; roughly 19% belongs to the top ten. This clone was found a few times. CDR1 is MNHEY and CDR2 is SVGAGI in the germline V gene. The CDR3 covers 16 residues. The junction had 8 bases not matched to a gene; V was cut back by 2 bases and J by 3 bases.

The receptor was isolated from a female donor with papillary thyroid cancer or a benign thyroid nodule (not recorded which). Some clones in this sample may be carry-over from other donors' samples. The J gene is TRBJ2-7, the V gene TRBV6-5, with 9 nucleotides matching TRBD1. Sequenced: tumor tissue. For the CDR3, the DNA is TGTGCCAGCAGTTACGCCTCGGGACAGGGCCTCTACGAGCAGTACTTC. Encoded protein: CASSYASGQGLYEQYF.